A single T cell receptor beta chain is shown here with its context. V gave up 4 bases and J gave up 0 bases, with 10 bases separating them. The CDR3 length is 14 residues. CDR1 is SGHRS, CDR2 YFSETQ, per germline. The data originate from a study of T-cell memory formation after mild COVID-19. From the 5' RACE reads, TCRdb called clonotypes with MiXCR, one entry per CDR3 protein. The sample lists under 50,000 distinct CDR3 sequences, around 25% seen once, with 43% in the top ten. The rearrangement joins TRBV5-1 to TRBJ1-1, with D possibly TRBD1 on 5 matching bases. The source of this sequence is a man younger than 30 who had mild COVID-19 (a few samples of this study predate the infection). Cell type and time point are not known. The material sequenced was PBMCs or a T cell subset sorted from them (not recorded which). The CDR3: CASSPRTLNTEAFF. The CDR3 nucleotides are TGCGCCAGCAGCCCGAGGACACTGAACACTGAAGCTTTCTTT.